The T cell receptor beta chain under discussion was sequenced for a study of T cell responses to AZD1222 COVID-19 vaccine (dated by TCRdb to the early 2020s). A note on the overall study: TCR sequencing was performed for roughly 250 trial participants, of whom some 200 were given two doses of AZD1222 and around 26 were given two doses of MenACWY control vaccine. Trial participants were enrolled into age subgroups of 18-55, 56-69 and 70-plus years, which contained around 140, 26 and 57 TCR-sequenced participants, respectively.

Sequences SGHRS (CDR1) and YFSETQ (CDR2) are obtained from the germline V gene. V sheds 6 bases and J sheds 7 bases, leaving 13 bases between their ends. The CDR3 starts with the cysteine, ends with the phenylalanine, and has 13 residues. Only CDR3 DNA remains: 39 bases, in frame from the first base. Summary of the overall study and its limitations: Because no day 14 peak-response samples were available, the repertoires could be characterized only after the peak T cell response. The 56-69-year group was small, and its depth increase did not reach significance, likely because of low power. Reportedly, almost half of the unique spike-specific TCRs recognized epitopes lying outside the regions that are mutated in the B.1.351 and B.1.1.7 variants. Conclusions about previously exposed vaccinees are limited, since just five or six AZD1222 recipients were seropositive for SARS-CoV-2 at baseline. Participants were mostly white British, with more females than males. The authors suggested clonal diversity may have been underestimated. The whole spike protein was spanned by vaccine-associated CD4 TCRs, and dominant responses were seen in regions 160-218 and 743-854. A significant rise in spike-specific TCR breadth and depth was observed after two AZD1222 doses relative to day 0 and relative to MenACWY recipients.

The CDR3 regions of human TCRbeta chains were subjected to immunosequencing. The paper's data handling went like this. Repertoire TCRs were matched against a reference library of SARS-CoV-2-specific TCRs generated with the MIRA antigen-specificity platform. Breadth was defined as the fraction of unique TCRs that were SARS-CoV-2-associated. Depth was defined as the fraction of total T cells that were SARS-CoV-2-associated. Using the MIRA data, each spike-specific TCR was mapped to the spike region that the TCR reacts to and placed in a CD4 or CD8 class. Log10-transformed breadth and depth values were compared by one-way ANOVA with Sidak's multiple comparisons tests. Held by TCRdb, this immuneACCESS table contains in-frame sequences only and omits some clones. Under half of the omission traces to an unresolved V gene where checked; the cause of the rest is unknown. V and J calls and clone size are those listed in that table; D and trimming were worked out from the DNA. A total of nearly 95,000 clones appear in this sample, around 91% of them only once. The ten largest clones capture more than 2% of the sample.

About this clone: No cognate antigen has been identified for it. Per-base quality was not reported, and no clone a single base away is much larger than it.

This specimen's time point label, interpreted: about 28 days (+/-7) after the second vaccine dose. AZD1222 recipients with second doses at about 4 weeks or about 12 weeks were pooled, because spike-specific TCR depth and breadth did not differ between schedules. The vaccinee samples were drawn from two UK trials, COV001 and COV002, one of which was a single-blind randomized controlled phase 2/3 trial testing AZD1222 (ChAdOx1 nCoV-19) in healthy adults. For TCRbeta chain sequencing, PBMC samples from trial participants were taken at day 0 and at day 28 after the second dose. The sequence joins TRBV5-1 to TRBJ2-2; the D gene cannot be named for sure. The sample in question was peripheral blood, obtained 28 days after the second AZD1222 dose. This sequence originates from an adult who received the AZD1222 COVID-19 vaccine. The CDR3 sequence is CASTLVDDGELFF. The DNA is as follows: TGCGCCAGCACCCTAGTAGATGACGGGGAGCTGTTTTTT.